Below, one T cell receptor beta chain is given with its context. The antigen is not known. This sample was taken from a study of blood T cells in healthy people across ages. Germline V CDR1 and CDR2: LGHNA, YNFKEQ. The CDR3 has 15 amino acids. General study results and limits: While age rose, TCR beta diversity per million T cells dropped in a roughly linear way.

Through a sample-barcoded 5' primer and a J-beta primer mix, a second PCR was run for about 6 to 12 cycles. Each of the cDNA molecules was tagged by a template-switch adaptor with 12 random nucleotides. TCRdb re-derived calls from the 5' RACE reads in MiXCR, one entry per CDR3 protein. This table has 1.8 million or so distinct CDR3 sequences, approximately 39% appearing once. The chain joins TRBV4-2 to TRBJ2-4; no clear D. The end of the DNA is better explained by TRBJ2-7, so the J call may be wrong. Sequencing used blood. The TCR was taken from a human donor in good health. This CDR3 is CASSQVYGPVDEQYF. Written as DNA, the CDR3 is TGTGCCAGCAGCCAAGTGTATGGGCCTGTCGACGAGCAGTACTTC.